The rows below give T cell receptor beta chains drawn from one sample of a study of blood T cell repertoires in COVID-19. Generated by immunoSEQ multiplex PCR, the TCRdb table keeps only in-frame clones and is missing some. Of more than 250,000 clones listed, roughly 88% were seen once; the top ten hold about 0.7%. Sequencing was carried out using peripheral blood. These receptors were obtained from a human donor in a cohort sampled during active COVID-19. Each CDR3 is given without its conserved first and last residue. Some rows have no size entry. The others give once, few or many, or a class for an expanded clone.

J	size	V	CDR3
TRBJ1-4	-	TRBV25-1	ASRGQGGGEKLF
TRBJ2-7	-	TRBV4-2	ASSRTGGRSSYEQY
TRBJ1-5	-	TRBV4-1	ASSLRDNQPQH
TRBJ2-6	-	TRBV6-2/TRBV6-3	ASSYFSLSGANVLT
TRBJ2-1	once	TRBV21-1	ASSKEAGLAGGALGNEQF
TRBJ1-2	-	TRBV7-9	ASSFAGGDGYT
TRBJ2-3	-	TRBV5-1	ASSSPDTTDTQY
TRBJ2-7	-	TRBV6-6	ASTPTGSEQY
TRBJ2-7	-	TRBV5-4	ASSVDRALPYEQY
TRBJ2-3	-	TRBV11-1	ASSLLAGVVADTQY
TRBJ1-3	-	TRBV16	ASSPGTTGNTIY
TRBJ2-1	-	TRBV9	ASTTGGSYNEQF
TRBJ2-7	-	TRBV5-1	ASSPGAGDLYEQY
TRBJ2-1	-	TRBV14	ASSQSLWDFRGNEQF
TRBJ2-1	-	TRBV4-3	ASSQGSTAGAGHEQF
TRBJ2-7	once	TRBV5-4	ASSLAGTGGYSYEQY
TRBJ2-7	-	TRBV28	ASSLLAGAENEQY
TRBJ1-5	-	TRBV27	ASSLLPGESQPQH
TRBJ2-7	once	TRBV3-1/TRBV3-2	ASSQGTGGAYEQY
TRBJ1-1	-	TRBV19	ASSIGTGWTEAF
TRBJ1-5	-	TRBV10-3	AISEPGQGGAQH
TRBJ2-5	-	TRBV19	ASSPPQSGLGETQY
TRBJ1-2	-	TRBV5-1	ASSFDRANYGYT
TRBJ1-4	-	TRBV6-6	ASSYWQGREKLF
TRBJ2-7	-	TRBV5-6	ASSLYQGQVPYEQY
TRBJ2-7	-	TRBV11-2	ASSLDPQVPNEQY
TRBJ2-5	-	TRBV27	ASSSPPGIGETQY
TRBJ2-5	-	TRBV7-9	ASSSPGLGETQY
TRBJ1-5	-	TRBV29-1	SVMEGGGAGQPQH
TRBJ2-2	-	TRBV7-9	ASRPIPDRGSRTGELF
TRBJ2-3	-	TRBV5-1	ASSLMQGADTQY
TRBJ1-4	-	TRBV13	ASSLGGKLF
TRBJ1-2	-	TRBV27	ASFPSGQGANYGYT
TRBJ1-1	-	TRBV7-2	ASSWTGLNTEAF
TRBJ1-6	few	TRBV19	ASSTNTGGVSPLH
TRBJ2-7	-	TRBV7-2	ASSSMTPGTSEQY
TRBJ2-1	-	TRBV7-9	ASSTRGGGGDYNEQF
TRBJ1-2	few	TRBV7-9	ASSLTGLHGYT
TRBJ2-7	-	TRBV6-5	ASRRAGLPAEQY
TRBJ1-4	-	TRBV30	AWSVWGDEKLF
TRBJ2-4	-	TRBV5-8	ASSLGQENIQY
TRBJ2-6	-	TRBV2	ASWGTLWGGASGANVLT
TRBJ2-6	-	TRBV28	ASSLFNSGANVLT
TRBJ2-3	once	TRBV5-4	ASSLGRDSQY
TRBJ2-2	-	TRBV6-2/TRBV6-3	ASSHRQGASNGELF